One T cell receptor (beta chain) is described in this entry. As handled by the study authors: How many nucleated cells were present was estimated from reference gene primer amplification. Method: immunoSEQ multiplex PCR; TCRdb's copy keeps in-frame clones and lacks some. V and J calls and clone size are given by that table; D and trimming were obtained from the DNA. The sample contains under 200,000 clones, about nine tenths of which appear only once. The CDR3 totals 12 residues. Trimming pared 3 bases from V and 7 bases from J, leaving 10 bases between. Germline V gives CDR1 MGHRA, CDR2 YSYEKL. This sample stems from a study of blood T cell repertoires in COVID-19. Study-level background: Italy, Spain and the United States were the sources of the convalescent and acute COVID-19 samples. Sources were T cells, B-cell-depleted T cells, or PBMCs; the material itself was cDNA or gDNA.

The TCR comes from a man in his fifties or sixties with acute or convalescent COVID-19. Sequenced: peripheral blood. The chain joins TRBV4-1 to TRBJ2-7; maybe TRBD2 (6 bases). CDR3 amino acids: CASSQPGLEQYF. DNA of the CDR3: TGCGCCAGCAGCCAGCCGGGACTGGAGCAGTACTTC.